These 19 T cell receptor beta chains came from one sample sequenced in a study of blood T cell repertoires in COVID-19 (dated by TCRdb to about 2020). The library was made by the immunoSEQ multiplex PCR assay. The clones in this table, taken by TCRdb from immuneACCESS, are in-frame only. Not every clone is retained; where verified, under half of the shortfall comes from an unresolved V gene, and the cause of the rest is unknown. Within this sample are approximately 110,000 clones, with approximately 78% of them counted one time only. The top ten hold approximately 15% of the sample. Material: peripheral blood. Receptors originate from a woman aged 80 or over with acute or convalescent COVID-19.

The V gene is TRBV10-2, the J gene TRBJ2-7; 8 bases match TRBD2. The CDR3 has 13 amino acids. Germline V gene lookup returns CDR1 WSHSY and CDR2 SAAADI. The trim removed 6 bases at V and 3 bases at J, leaving 4 bases unmatched. In nucleotides, the CDR3 is TGCGCCAGCAGGCCGGGACTAGTCTACGAGCAGTACGTC. It encodes CASRPGLVYEQYV.

V and J are TRBV19 and TRBJ2-4; TRBD1 matches 9 bases. This CDR3 has 16 amino acids. The junction had 15 bases not matched to a gene; V was cut back by 8 bases and J by 7 bases. In germline, CDR1 is LNHDA, CDR2 SQIVND (reference sequence). The CDR3 sequence: CASRPLEGQGMNIQYF. CDR3 nucleotides: TGTGCCAGTCGCCCGTTAGAAGGACAGGGGATGAACATTCAGTACTTC.

This sequence joins TRBV24-1 and TRBJ1-6, with 9 positions matching TRBD1. The germline CDR1 and CDR2 sequences are KGHDR and SFDVKD. After removal of 4 bases from V and 9 bases from J, the junction contained 6 bases not matched to a gene. CDR3 length equals 15 residues. The CDR3 here is CATSDTGTGSSPLHF. The CDR3 DNA follows: TGTGCCACCAGTGACACCGGGACAGGGAGTTCACCCCTCCACTTT.

The rearrangement joins TRBV10-1 to TRBJ2-1; 10 bases map to TRBD2. CDR1 and CDR2 from the germline V gene are WNHNN and SYGVQD (reference sequence). With 2 bases clipped from V and 10 bases from J, the junction kept 8 bases outside the gene matches. This CDR3 has 15 residues. The CDR3 loop reads CASSEASGSIYEQFF. Written as DNA, the CDR3 is TGCGCCAGCAGTGAGGCTAGCGGGAGCATCTACGAGCAGTTCTTC.

V usage is TRBV13 and J usage is TRBJ1-5; maybe TRBD1 (5 bases). The CDR3 sequence is 15 residues long. CDR1 PRHDT and CDR2 FYEKMQ come from the germline V gene (reference sequence). Trimming removed 4 bases at V and 1 base at J, with 11 bases between. The DNA for the CDR3 is TGTGCCAGCAGCTCCAGGGAACAGAGCAATCAGCCCCAGCATTTT. It is translated as CASSSREQSNQPQHF.

DNA for the CDR3: TGTGCCAGTAGACAACTCAGGAGAGGGCTCACCGGGGAGCTGTTTTTT. Translation gives CASRQLRRGLTGELFF. The rearrangement joins TRBV19 to TRBJ2-2; maybe TRBD2 (5 bases). CDR1 is LNHDA, CDR2 SQIVND, per germline (reference sequence). The CDR3 sequence is 16 residues long. The ends were cut back, 6 bases at V and 4 bases at J, with 18 bases in the middle. Full variable domain (missing parts from reference TRBV19 and TRBJ2-2): DGGITQSPKYLFRKEGQNVTLSCEQNLNHDAMYWYRQDPGQGLRLIYYSQIVNDFQKGDIAEGYSVSREKKESFPLTVTSAQKNPTAFYLCASRQLRRGLTGELFFGEGSRLTVL.

V usage is TRBV10-3 and J usage is TRBJ2-7, with a possible D match to TRBD2 (6 bases). V was trimmed by 4 bases and J by 2 bases, leaving 12 bases between them. This CDR3 contains 14 residues. Germline CDR1 and CDR2: ENHRY and SYGVKD. This chain's CDR3 is CAISVSGDAYEQYF. The CDR3 DNA is TGTGCCATCAGTGTTTCGGGGGATGCCTACGAGCAGTACTTC.

This clone showed up just once. The genes are TRBV7-2 and TRBJ2-1; 9 bases line up with TRBD2. The germline gives CDR1 SGHTA, CDR2 FQGNSA. This CDR3 comprises 17 residues. V was pared by 1 base and J by 7 bases, with 11 bases of the junction left unmatched. CDR3 residues: CASSLGLRGRAENEQFF. The CDR3 bases are TGTGCCAGCAGCTTAGGCCTCCGCGGGAGGGCCGAGAATGAGCAGTTCTTC.

The chain employs TRBV5-4 and TRBJ1-2, with 7 bases that match TRBD1. The germline V gene has CDR1 SGHNT and CDR2 YYREEE (reference sequence). The CDR3 covers 14 residues. The J segment lost 3 bases and the V segment lost 6 bases, leaving 8 bases of the junction unmatched. The DNA for the CDR3 is TGTGCCAGCACCCTCAACAGGGGCGACTATGGCTACACCTTC. Its translation: CASTLNRGDYGYTF.

V is TRBV11-2 and J is TRBJ2-4; D gene unclear. V gave up 5 bases and J gave up 0 bases, with 8 bases separating them. Germline assignment: CDR1 SGHAT and CDR2 FQNNGV. This CDR3 is 14 amino acids long. The DNA for the CDR3 is TGTGCCAGCAGCGACGGAGAAGCCAAAAACATTCAGTACTTC. This encodes CASSDGEAKNIQYF.

The J gene is TRBJ2-5, the V gene TRBV5-6, with 14 bases that match TRBD2. The V and J ends lost 4 bases and 5 bases, in that order; junction bases with no gene match: 4. In germline, CDR1 is SGHDT, CDR2 YYEEEE. The CDR3 contains 15 residues. This chain's CDR3 is CASSLGLAGAETQYF. The CDR3 bases are TGTGCCAGCAGCCTGGGACTAGCGGGAGCCGAGACCCAGTACTTC.

This chain links TRBV28 with TRBJ1-2; weak D call: TRBD1 (6 bases). V was shortened by 5 bases and J by 4 bases, with 11 bases between the two germline ends. CDR1 MDHEN and CDR2 SYDVKM come from the germline V gene. This CDR3 region has 13 residues. This CDR3 is CASSPGHVYGYTF. CDR3 in DNA: TGTGCCAGCAGTCCGGGACACGTCTATGGCTACACCTTC.

The J gene is TRBJ2-2, the V gene TRBV19; 7 nucleotides agree with TRBD2. This CDR3 has 14 amino acids. J gave up 7 bases and V 6 bases, and 8 bases lay outside the gene matches. Germline CDR1 is LNHDA and CDR2 is SQIVND (reference sequence). CDR3 in DNA: TGTGCCAGTAGGGGGAGGGAGACCGGCGGGGAGCTGTTTTTT. Protein product: CASRGRETGGELFF.

The CDR3 region has the DNA TGTGCCAGCAGCAAAGGGACTAGCGGGAGGAACACCGGGGAGCTGTTTTTT. Residues: CASSKGTSGRNTGELFF. The rearrangement uses TRBV7-9 and TRBJ2-2; 14 nucleotides match TRBD2. Germline lookup yields CDR1 SEHNR and CDR2 FQNEAQ (reference sequence). This CDR3 spans 17 amino acids. With 5 bases clipped from V and 1 base from J, the junction kept 3 bases outside the gene matches. The whole variable domain, filled in from reference TRBV7-9 and TRBJ2-2, reads DTGVSQNPRHKITKRGQNVTFRCDPISEHNRLYWYRQTLGQGPEFLTYFQNEAQLEKSRLLSDRFSAERPKGSFSTLEIQRTEQGDSAMYLCASSKGTSGRNTGELFFGEGSRLTVL.

This clone was observed once. V and J are TRBV9 and TRBJ2-2; 11 nucleotides align to TRBD2. The germline CDR1 and CDR2 sequences are SGDLS and YYNGEE. V dropped 5 bases and J dropped 6; count of bases not matched to a gene: 24. CDR3 length: 21 residues. CDR3 sequence reads: CASRRSQGSASSGRYAGELFF. DNA for the CDR3: TGTGCCAGCAGACGTAGTCAGGGGTCTGCCTCTAGCGGGAGGTATGCCGGGGAGCTGTTTTTT.

This clone was counted ten times or more. V usage is TRBV2 and J usage is TRBJ2-5, with 10 positions matching TRBD2. There are 14 residues in the CDR3. V shed 3 bases, J shed 3 bases, and the junction held 1 base outside the gene matches. Germline CDR1 is SNHLY and CDR2 is FYNNEI. CDR3: CASSDLAGEETQYF. The CDR3 nucleotides are TGTGCCAGCAGTGACCTAGCGGGAGAAGAGACCCAGTACTTC.

The gene calls are TRBV9 and TRBJ2-1, with 8 bases lining up with TRBD1. V lost 4 bases, J lost 7 bases, and 16 bases stayed unmatched. CDR1 is SGDLS, CDR2 YYNGEE, per germline. This CDR3 comprises 17 residues. The CDR3 loop is CASSPGTGGTTWNEQFF. DNA of the CDR3: TGTGCCAGCAGCCCCGGGACAGGCGGGACGACTTGGAATGAGCAGTTCTTC. Drawing the rest from reference TRBV9 and TRBJ2-1, the complete variable domain is DSGVTQTPKHLITATGQRVTLRCSPRSGDLSVYWYQQSLDQGLQFLIQYYNGEERAKGNILERFSAQQFPDLHSELNLSSLELGDSALYFCASSPGTGGTTWNEQFFGPGTRLTVL.

The chain carries TRBV7-2 and TRBJ2-5; TRBD1 is a possible D gene (7 bases). The V and J ends lost 0 bases and 6 bases respectively, with 14 bases between them. This CDR3 comprises 15 residues. Per the germline V gene, CDR1 is SGHTA and CDR2 is FQGNSA. The CDR3 sequence is CASSLAQAGGKTQYF. The CDR3 coding sequence is TGTGCCAGCAGCTTAGCGCAAGCAGGGGGGAAGACCCAGTACTTC.

The V gene is TRBV10-1, the J gene TRBJ2-3, with a weak D call TRBD2 (6 bases). CDR1 and CDR2 from the germline V gene are WNHNN and SYGVQD (reference sequence). Between the trimmed V and J ends, which lost 8 bases and 4 bases, there was a span of 16 bases. This CDR3 region has 14 residues. CDR3: CASLRRRGPDTQYF. CDR3 in DNA: TGCGCCAGCCTGAGGAGGAGGGGCCCAGATACGCAGTATTTT.